The 9 T cell receptor beta chains below were found in one sample sequenced in a study of Graves' ophthalmopathy and Graves' hyperthyroidism. RNA transcripts served as template for amplifying TCR beta CDR3 sequences. HTBI primers primed a first-round RT-PCR, and a second-round multiplex PCR followed. TCRdb used MiXCR to reprocess the multiplex PCR reads, holding one entry per CDR3 protein. The repertoire holds about 700,000 distinct CDR3 sequences, about 44% seen once, with around 40% in the top ten. The material sequenced was peripheral blood. The receptors were gathered from an adult man with Graves' ophthalmopathy.

This clonotype was observed a handful of times. V gene TRBV20-1 combines with J gene TRBJ1-5, with D uncertain. The V and J ends lost 1 base and 7 bases respectively, with 14 bases between them. CDR3 length: 14 residues. Germline-derived CDR1 and CDR2 are DFQATT and SNEGSKA (reference sequence). The CDR3 loop reads CSARVHGSGQPQHF. In nucleotides, the CDR3 is TGCAGTGCTAGAGTACATGGGAGTGGCCAGCCCCAGCATTTT.

This clonotype occurred a few times. The rearrangement uses TRBV10-2 and TRBJ2-7; TRBD1 is a possible D gene (5 bases). CDR1 and CDR2 (germline): WSHSY, SAAADI. The CDR3 runs to 14 residues. The V end lost 6 bases, the J end lost 0 bases, and 12 bases lay between the germline ends. Here the CDR3 reads CASRATASSYEQYF. In DNA, the CDR3 is TGCGCCAGCAGAGCGACAGCGAGCTCCTACGAGCAGTACTTC.

Only a few counts were recorded for this clonotype. The chain carries TRBV25-1 and TRBJ1-5; D not resolved. The V and J ends lost 5 bases and 9 bases respectively, with 11 bases between them. This CDR3 is 12 amino acids long. CDR1 is MGHDK, CDR2 SYGVNS, per germline. The CDR3: CASSFPFPPQHF. Written as DNA, the CDR3 is TGTGCCAGCAGTTTCCCCTTTCCGCCCCAGCATTTT.

This clonotype was detected ten times or more. CDR3 sequence: CASSASGQGAEAFF. In nucleotides, the CDR3 is TGTGCCAGCAGCGCATCAGGACAGGGGGCTGAAGCTTTCTTT. The V gene is TRBV7-3, the J gene TRBJ1-1; 10 nucleotides line up with TRBD1. V was clipped by 5 bases and J by 6 bases; unmatched bases: 6. Germline CDR1 reads SGHTA; CDR2 reads FQGTGA. This CDR3 has 14 residues. The full variable domain, its missing parts supplied by reference TRBV7-3 and TRBJ1-1, is GAGVSQTPSNKVTEKGKYVELRCDPISGHTALYWYRQSLGQGPEFLIYFQGTGAADDSGLPNDRFFAVRPEGSVSTLKIQRTERGDSAVYLCASSASGQGAEAFFGQGTRLTVV.

J is TRBJ1-2 and V is TRBV4-2, with 12 nucleotides matching TRBD1. CDR1 LGHNA and CDR2 YNFKEQ come from the germline V gene. V shed 1 base, J shed 7 bases, and the junction held 7 bases outside the gene matches. This CDR3 comprises 16 residues. Here the CDR3 reads CASSQGGTGGFLGYTF. CDR3 sequence (DNA): TGTGCCAGCAGCCAAGGTGGGACAGGGGGCTTTCTTGGCTACACCTTC.

V gene TRBV11-1 combines with J gene TRBJ1-1; D possibly corresponds to TRBD1 (5 bases). The CDR3 totals 13 residues. Germline V gives CDR1 SGHAT, CDR2 FQDESV (reference sequence). V dropped 5 bases and J dropped 8 bases, with 15 bases sitting between them. This CDR3 is CASSLAGYSEAFF. The CDR3 DNA sequence: TGTGCCAGCAGCCTCGCAGGGTATTCCGAAGCTTTCTTT.

J is TRBJ1-2 and V is TRBV5-4; 9 nucleotides align to TRBD1. CDR1 SGHNT and CDR2 YYREEE come from the germline V gene (reference sequence). J was trimmed by 8 bases and V by 4 bases; bases with no gene match: 9. The CDR3 is made up of 14 amino acids. The chain's CDR3 is CASSNSGTGTGYTF. Here the CDR3 DNA reads TGTGCCAGCAGCAATTCCGGGACAGGGACAGGCTACACCTTC.

This clonotype was recorded at least ten times. The J gene is TRBJ2-7, the V gene TRBV7-2, with 8 bases matching TRBD2. The germline gives CDR1 SGHTA, CDR2 FQGNSA. The CDR3 spans 14 residues. With V trimmed by 1 base and J by 4 bases, 3 bases remained unmatched. CDR3 in DNA: TGTGCCAGCAGCTTAGGACTAGCGAGTTACGAGCAGTACTTC. Its translation is CASSLGLASYEQYF.

Note on this clonotype: The junction departs from the called germline gene at one end, perhaps through a read error. The chain has TRBV7-9 and TRBJ1-1; D ambiguous. Germline V gene sequence: CDR1 SEHNR, CDR2 FQNEAQ (reference sequence). The CDR3 covers 13 residues. As DNA, the CDR3 is TGTGCCAGCAGCCCCCGGGGTACCACTGAAGCTTCCTTT. This translates into CASSPRGTTEASF.